The clone carrying this TCR beta chain was counted ten times or more. This sample is part of a study of T cell repertoires in cytomegalovirus infection. Study-wide context: A matching HLA type, together with CMV infection, was signaled by public TCR beta signatures.

This CDR3 is built from 13 residues. V trimming: 1 base; J trimming: 13 bases; junction bases outside the gene matches: 7. From germline, CDR1 is SEHNR and CDR2 FQNEAQ (reference sequence). TCRdb re-derived calls from the reads in MiXCR, one entry per CDR3 protein. The data contain 65,000 to 90,000 distinct CDR3 sequences, 3.7% of them singletons. This sequence was found in a human donor in good health (CMV status not recorded). Some clones in this sample may be carry-over from other donors' samples. This chain links TRBV7-9 with TRBJ2-1; 7 positions agree with TRBD1. The specimen sequenced was PBMCs. The DNA for the CDR3 is TGTGCCAGCAGCTTAGAGACAGGGCTCGAACAGTTCTTC. Translation gives CASSLETGLEQFF.